The source of this T cell receptor (beta chain) is a study of blood T cells in healthy people across ages. General study findings and limits: Measured against age, TCR beta diversity per million T cells decreased in a roughly linear manner.

From germline, CDR1 is KGHDR and CDR2 SFDVKD. Trimming cost V 7 bases and J 7 bases, with 16 bases left between them. There are 14 residues in the CDR3. This clonotype occurred many times. What it binds is unknown. Primers used in a second PCR of about 6 to 11 cycles were a sample-barcoded 5' primer and a J-beta primer mix. From the 5' RACE reads, TCRdb called clonotypes with MiXCR, one entry per CDR3 protein. The sample holds about 930,000 distinct CDR3 sequences, approximately 32% seen once. The same sample was also used in a study of T cells of mothers and their children.

The chain combines TRBV24-1 with TRBJ2-1, with D unclear. The sequenced sample was blood. The receptor was isolated from a woman between 40 and 55 years old in good health. DNA for the CDR3: TGTGCCACCAGGCACAGTATCCTTGAAAATGAGCAGTTCTTC. This sequence encodes CATRHSILENEQFF.